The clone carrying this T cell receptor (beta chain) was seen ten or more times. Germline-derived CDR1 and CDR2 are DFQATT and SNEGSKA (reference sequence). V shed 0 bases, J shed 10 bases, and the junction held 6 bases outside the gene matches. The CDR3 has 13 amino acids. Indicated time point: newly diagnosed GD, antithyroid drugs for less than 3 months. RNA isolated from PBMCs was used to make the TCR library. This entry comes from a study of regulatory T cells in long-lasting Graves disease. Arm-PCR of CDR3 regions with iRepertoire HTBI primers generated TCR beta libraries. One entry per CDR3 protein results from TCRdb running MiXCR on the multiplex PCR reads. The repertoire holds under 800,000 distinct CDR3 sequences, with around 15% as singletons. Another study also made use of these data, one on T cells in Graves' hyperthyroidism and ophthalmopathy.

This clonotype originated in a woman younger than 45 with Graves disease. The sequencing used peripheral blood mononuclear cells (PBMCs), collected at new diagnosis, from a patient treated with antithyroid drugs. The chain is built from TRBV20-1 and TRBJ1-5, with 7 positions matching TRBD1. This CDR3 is CSARDRAGGPQHF. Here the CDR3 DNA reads TGCAGTGCTAGAGATAGAGCAGGGGGACCCCAGCATTTT.